Shown below are 7 T cell receptor beta chains from a single sample sequenced in a study of T cell clonality in common variable immunodeficiency. General study points: Reportedly, TCR beta sequences from common variable immunodeficiency showed fewer deletions and N-nucleotide insertions.

Antigens for these TCRs are unknown. Only in-frame clones appear in the TCRdb table, and some are missing; sequencing was by immunoSEQ multiplex PCR. The sample presents 25,000 or so clones, none singletons. The sequencing input was peripheral blood mononuclear cells. The receptors were sampled from a human donor with common variable immunodeficiency.

This clone was observed many times. The read ends 3 residues shy of where the CDR3 ends; the end is completed using the germline J gene. This chain uses TRBV5-6 with TRBJ2-1; D might be TRBD1 (5 bases). Germline V gives CDR1 SGHDT, CDR2 YYEEEE. The CDR3 is 14 residues long. Trimming stripped 4 bases from V and 2 bases from J, with 10 bases between. The CDR3 loop reads CASSPVGAYNEQFF. CDR3 DNA (partial): TGTGCCAGCAGCCCGGTAGGGGCCTACAATGAG.

This clone was observed a handful of times. The read terminates 3 residues ahead of where the CDR3 ends, so the germline J gene completes it. V is TRBV29-1 and J is TRBJ2-5; possibly TRBD2 for D (5 bases). V shed 6 bases and J shed 1 base, with 12 bases lying between them. This CDR3 region has 13 residues. From germline, CDR1 is SQVTM and CDR2 ANQGSEA. The CDR3 sequence: CSVLRLAQETQYF. CDR3 DNA (partial): TGCAGCGTCCTCCGCCTAGCCCAAGAGACC.

This clone was seen at least ten times. The chain's CDR3 is CASRPDGGVSEAFF. The covered CDR3 bases are TGTGCCAGCAGACCAGACGGAGGGGTCTCTGAA. This chain connects TRBV7-2 to TRBJ1-1; a weak D match, TRBD1 (5 bases). The observed sequence ends 3 residues before the CDR3 terminus, with the missing tail filled in from the germline J gene. Between the trimmed V and J ends, which lost 6 bases and 6 bases, there was a span of 17 bases. The germline V gene encodes CDR1 SGHTA and CDR2 FQGNSA. CDR3 length: 14 amino acids.

This clone was observed many times. The read ends 3 residues shy of where the CDR3 ends; the end is completed using the germline J gene. The chain combines TRBV7-3 with TRBJ2-1, with 7 bases identical to TRBD1. The V gene end was trimmed by 8 bases and the J gene end by 7 bases; junction bases not matched to a gene: 11. Germline V gives CDR1 SGHTA, CDR2 FQGTGA. The CDR3 totals 14 residues. The CDR3 sequence is CASSLQGVGNEQFF. CDR3 DNA, as far as it was read: TGTGCCAGCTCCCTTCAGGGGGTGGGGAATGAG. The variable domain in full, with the rest retrieved from reference TRBV7-3 and TRBJ2-1, is GAGVSQTPSNKVTEKGKYVELRCDPISGHTALYWYRQSLGQGPEFLIYFQGTGAADDSGLPNDRFFAVRPEGSVSTLKIQRTERGDSAVYLCASSLQGVGNEQFFGPGTRLTVL.

The table lists this clone with many counts. The CDR3 extends 3 residues past the end of the read, so its final part is completed from the germline J gene. The chain couples TRBV30 to TRBJ1-1; the match to TRBD1 covers 9 bases. With V trimmed by 0 bases and J by 5 bases, 1 base remained unmatched. Germline V gene lookup returns CDR1 GTSNPN and CDR2 SVGIG (reference sequence). The CDR3 runs to 13 residues. This chain's CDR3 is CAWSVDRGTEAFF. The CDR3 DNA, read in part, is TGTGCCTGGAGTGTAGACAGGGGGACTGAA.

This clone occurred many times. The read terminates 3 residues before the CDR3 end, so the remaining end is supplied by the germline J gene. The J gene is TRBJ1-4, the V gene TRBV19, with TRBD1 matching 7 bases. CDR3 length: 16 residues. Germline lookup yields CDR1 LNHDA and CDR2 SQIVND (reference sequence). V trimming: 5 bases; J trimming: 5 bases; junction bases outside the gene matches: 11. The CDR3 protein is CASSPGQVKSNEKLFF. CDR3 DNA, as far as it was read: TGTGCCAGTAGTCCTGGACAGGTAAAGTCCAATGAAAAA.

This clone appeared a few times. The CDR3 end falls 3 residues outside the read, so it is completed with the germline J gene. This specimen includes other DNA sequences encoding the same CDR3. The V call is TRBV18, the J call TRBJ1-2; tentatively, D is TRBD1 (5 bases). The CDR3 is 14 amino acids. Germline-derived CDR1 and CDR2 are KGHSH and LQKENI. Incomplete CDR3 DNA: TGTGCCAGCTCACCACCGGAAGGGGTTGAAGGC. Encoded protein: CASSPPEGVEG. In full, the CDR3 reads CASSPPEGVEGYTF.